The entry that follows covers one T cell receptor (beta chain) sequence. Antigen: not known. Relative to the germline gene, one junction end is altered; a read error may explain this. Every subset's genomic DNA went evenly onto several immunoSEQ plates. Assay used: immunoSEQ multiplex PCR; TCRdb lists only in-frame clones, some missing. The repertoire consists of about 2,100,000 clones, with around 93% occurring once and the leading ten covering roughly 1.7%. This specimen comes from a study of shared clonotypes between healthy human individuals. Naive CD8 populations comprised CD45RO-negative cells positively selected for CCR7, excluding terminally differentiated effector memory CD45RA+ cells. Germline V gene data show CDR1 as MNHNY and CDR2 as SVGAGI (reference sequence). CDR3 size: 15 residues. General study findings and limits: Only blood underwent sampling, and tissue repertoires likely differ.

The chain links TRBV6-6 to TRBJ1-2; 8 bases fit TRBD1. Sequenced: naive CD8+ T cells from PBMCs. The sequence came from a man younger than 35 in good health. Some clones in this sample may be carry-over from other donors' samples. The CDR3 DNA reads as TGTGCCAGCAGCTACTGGACAGGGCTTAACTATGGCTACACCTTC. Residues: CASSYWTGLNYGYTF.